This T cell receptor beta chain is from a study of lymphopenia after photon versus proton radiotherapy. Concerning this clone itself: Its target is not known.

Germline CDR1 reads ENHRY; CDR2 reads SYGVKD. The CDR3 contains 12 residues. Study-wide results and limits: Proton therapy kept repertoires fairly stable, unlike photons, which gained effector/memory cells. Larger post-nadir TCR diversity loss correlated inversely with survival in deceased patients. After lymphocyte nadir, photon-treated repertoires showed oligoclonal expansion, especially CD8+ Temra. Authors raise, but do not show, better survival with proton therapy.

TCRdb keeps only in-frame clones here, not all; method: immunoSEQ multiplex PCR. Altogether over 55,000 clones are present, 87% being singletons, with the ten largest covering less than 14%. The source of this sequence is a man of 80 years or more with esophageal cancer. The V gene is TRBV10-3, the J gene TRBJ2-5, with D possibly TRBD2 on 5 matching bases. Matching the DNA end better, TRBJ2-7 makes the J call doubtful. The sequences come from peripheral blood, collected from a patient treated with proton-based radiotherapy. This CDR3 is CAIGGPTYEQYF. The CDR3 DNA reads TGTGCCATAGGAGGTCCAACCTACGAGCAGTACTTC.